This T cell receptor beta chain comes out of a study of blood T cells in healthy people across ages. Points from the study as a whole: Both naive CD4+ cell counts and diversity were greater in long-lived donors than in aged donors. While age rose, TCR beta diversity per million T cells dropped in a roughly linear way.

Then a second PCR, running roughly 7 to 11 cycles, was carried out with a sample-barcoded 5' primer and a J-beta primer mix. TCRdb independently ran MiXCR on the 5' RACE reads; one entry per CDR3 protein. The table lists over 700,000 distinct CDR3 sequences, about 48% of them singletons, with roughly 40% in the top ten. Notes on this clonotype: Its target is unknown.

V shed 5 bases and J 0 bases; nucleotides not matched to a gene: 3. CDR3 length equals 15 residues. The V gene's germline CDR1 is MNHNS and CDR2 SASEGT. Total RNA amounts of at least 6 micrograms were extracted per sample. This rearrangement joins TRBV6-1 to TRBJ2-1; 8 nucleotides line up with TRBD1. Sequencing was carried out using blood. This clonotype was obtained from a man older than 75 in good health. The CDR3 region is CASSRDRPSYNEQFF. DNA of the CDR3: TGTGCCAGCAGTAGGGACAGGCCCTCCTACAATGAGCAGTTCTTC.